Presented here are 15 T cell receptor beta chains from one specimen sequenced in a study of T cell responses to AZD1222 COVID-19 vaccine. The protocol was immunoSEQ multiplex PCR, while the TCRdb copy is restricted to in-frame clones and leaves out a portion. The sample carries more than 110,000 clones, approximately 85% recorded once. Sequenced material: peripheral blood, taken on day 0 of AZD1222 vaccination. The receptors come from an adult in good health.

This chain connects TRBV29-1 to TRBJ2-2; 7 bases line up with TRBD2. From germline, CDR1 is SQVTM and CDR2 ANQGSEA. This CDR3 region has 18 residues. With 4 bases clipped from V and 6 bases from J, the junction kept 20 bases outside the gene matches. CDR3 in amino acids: CSVGGLAEPTSPSGELFF. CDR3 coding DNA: TGCAGCGTTGGTGGTCTAGCGGAACCGACATCGCCATCCGGGGAGCTGTTTTTT.

This chain's CDR3 is CAISDPGAYHFGQYF. The DNA of the CDR3 is TGTGCCATCAGTGACCCCGGCGCTTACCATTTCGGGCAGTACTTC. V gene TRBV10-3 combines with J gene TRBJ2-7; unclear D gene. This CDR3 comprises 15 residues. V was pared by 3 bases and J by 9 bases, with 21 bases between. In germline, CDR1 is ENHRY, CDR2 SYGVKD.

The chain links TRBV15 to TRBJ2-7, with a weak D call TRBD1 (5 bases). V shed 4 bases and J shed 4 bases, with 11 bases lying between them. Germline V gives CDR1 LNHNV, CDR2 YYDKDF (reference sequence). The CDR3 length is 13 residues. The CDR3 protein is CATSKNDRYEQYF. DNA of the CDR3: TGTGCCACCAGCAAAAACGACAGATACGAGCAGTACTTC.

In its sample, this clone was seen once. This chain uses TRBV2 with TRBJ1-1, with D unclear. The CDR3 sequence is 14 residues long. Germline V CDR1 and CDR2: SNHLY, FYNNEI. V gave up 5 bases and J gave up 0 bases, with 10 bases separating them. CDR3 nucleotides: TGTGCCAGCAGTCTCATTGTCATGAACACTGAAGCTTTCTTT. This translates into CASSLIVMNTEAFF.

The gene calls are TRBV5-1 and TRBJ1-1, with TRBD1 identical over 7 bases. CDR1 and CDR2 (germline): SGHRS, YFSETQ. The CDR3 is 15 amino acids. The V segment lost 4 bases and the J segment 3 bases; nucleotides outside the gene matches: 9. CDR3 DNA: TGCGCCAGCAGCGGGACACGGGACAGCCACACTGAAGCTTTCTTT. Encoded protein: CASSGTRDSHTEAFF.

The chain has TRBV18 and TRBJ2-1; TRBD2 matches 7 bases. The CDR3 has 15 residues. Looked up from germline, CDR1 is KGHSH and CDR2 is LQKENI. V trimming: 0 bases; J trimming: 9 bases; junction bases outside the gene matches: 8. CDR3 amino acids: CASSPPSGAQGEQFF. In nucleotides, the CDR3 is TGTGCCAGCTCACCACCCAGCGGGGCCCAGGGTGAGCAGTTCTTC.

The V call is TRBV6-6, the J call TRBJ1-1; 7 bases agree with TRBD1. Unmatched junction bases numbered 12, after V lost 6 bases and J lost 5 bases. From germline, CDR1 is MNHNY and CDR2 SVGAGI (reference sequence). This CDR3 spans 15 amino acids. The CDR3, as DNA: TGTGCCAGCAGCTCCAGGGTCCAGGGGGGTACTGAAGCTTTCTTT. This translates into CASSSRVQGGTEAFF.

The CDR3 is CASSVDGNTEAFF. In nucleotides, the CDR3 is TGTGCCAGTAGTGTCGACGGAAACACTGAAGCTTTCTTT. The genes are TRBV19 and TRBJ1-1; D remains ambiguous. Germline V gene lookup returns CDR1 LNHDA and CDR2 SQIVND (reference sequence). The germline V and J ends were trimmed by 5 bases and 2 bases, with 9 bases remaining between them. The CDR3 is made up of 13 amino acids.

CDR3 nucleotides: TGTGCCAGCAGCGTTATGGCAGACCCTAGCTCTGGAAACACCATATATTTT. Its translation: CASSVMADPSSGNTIYF. The chain couples TRBV9 to TRBJ1-3; D unclear. Germline V gene sequence: CDR1 SGDLS, CDR2 YYNGEE. The V end was cut by 2 bases, the J end by 0 bases, with 15 bases between. The CDR3 is 17 amino acids.

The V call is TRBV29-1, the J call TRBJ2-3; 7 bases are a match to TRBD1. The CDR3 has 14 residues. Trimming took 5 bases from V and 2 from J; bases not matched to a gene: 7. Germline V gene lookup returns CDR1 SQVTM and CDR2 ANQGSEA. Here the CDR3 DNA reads TGCAGCGTTACCCTGGGACAGATCACAGATACGCAGTATTTT. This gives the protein CSVTLGQITDTQYF.

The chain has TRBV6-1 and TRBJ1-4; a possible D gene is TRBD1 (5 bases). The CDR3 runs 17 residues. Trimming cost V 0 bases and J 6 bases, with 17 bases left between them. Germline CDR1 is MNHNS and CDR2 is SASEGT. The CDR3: CASSEARTGAYYEKLFF. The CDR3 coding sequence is TGTGCCAGCAGTGAAGCGAGAACTGGGGCGTATTATGAAAAACTGTTTTTT.

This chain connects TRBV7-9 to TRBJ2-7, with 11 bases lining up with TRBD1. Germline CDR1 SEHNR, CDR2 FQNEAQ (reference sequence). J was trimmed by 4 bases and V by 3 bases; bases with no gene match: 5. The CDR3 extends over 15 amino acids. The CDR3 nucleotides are TGTGCCAGCAGCTTGGACAGGGGGCGTGAGTACGAGCAGTACTTC. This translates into CASSLDRGREYEQYF.

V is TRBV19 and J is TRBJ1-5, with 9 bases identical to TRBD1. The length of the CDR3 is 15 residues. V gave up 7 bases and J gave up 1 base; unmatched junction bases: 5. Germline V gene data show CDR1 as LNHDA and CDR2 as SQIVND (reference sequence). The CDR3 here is CASTPGQGSNQPQHF. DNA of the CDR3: TGTGCCAGTACCCCGGGACAGGGAAGCAATCAGCCCCAGCATTTT.

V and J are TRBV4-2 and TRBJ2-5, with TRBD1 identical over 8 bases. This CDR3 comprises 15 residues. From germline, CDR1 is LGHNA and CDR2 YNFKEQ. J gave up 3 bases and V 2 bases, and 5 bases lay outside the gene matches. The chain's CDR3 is CASSQSPQGEETQYF. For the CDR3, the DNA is TGTGCCAGCAGCCAATCGCCACAGGGGGAAGAGACCCAGTACTTC.

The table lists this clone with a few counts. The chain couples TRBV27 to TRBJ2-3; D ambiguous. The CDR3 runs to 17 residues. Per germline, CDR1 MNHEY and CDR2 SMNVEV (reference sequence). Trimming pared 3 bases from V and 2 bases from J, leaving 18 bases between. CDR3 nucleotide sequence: TGTGCCAGCAGTTTTTCAGCGAAGCCCTACGACACAGATACGCAGTATTTT. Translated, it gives CASSFSAKPYDTDTQYF.